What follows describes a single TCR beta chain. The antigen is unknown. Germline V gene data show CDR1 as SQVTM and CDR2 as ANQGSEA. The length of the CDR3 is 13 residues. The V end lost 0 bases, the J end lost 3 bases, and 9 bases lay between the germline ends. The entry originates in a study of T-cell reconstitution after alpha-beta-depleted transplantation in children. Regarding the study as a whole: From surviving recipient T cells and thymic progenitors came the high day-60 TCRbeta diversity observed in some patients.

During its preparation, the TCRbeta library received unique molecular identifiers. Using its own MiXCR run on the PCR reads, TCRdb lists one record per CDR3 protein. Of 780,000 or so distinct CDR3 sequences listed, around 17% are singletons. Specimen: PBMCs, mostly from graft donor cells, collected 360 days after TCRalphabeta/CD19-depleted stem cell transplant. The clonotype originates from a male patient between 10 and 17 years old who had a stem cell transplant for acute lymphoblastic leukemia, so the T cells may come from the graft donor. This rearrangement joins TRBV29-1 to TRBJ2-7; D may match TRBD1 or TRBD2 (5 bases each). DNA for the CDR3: TGCAGCGTTGAAGATGGGGGAAACTACGAGCAGTACTTC. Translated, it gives CSVEDGGNYEQYF.